Below, one T cell receptor (beta chain) is given with its context. The CDR3 runs 13 residues. Germline CDR1 reads KGHSH; CDR2 reads LQKENI. V was shortened by 1 base and J by 4 bases, with 7 bases between the two germline ends. This record comes from a study of control samples from healthy donors and cancer patients. The data were produced by immunoSEQ multiplex PCR, yet TCRdb's version contains in-frame clones alone and is incomplete. The sample consists of around 130,000 clones, approximately 87% of them appearing once. This receptor was obtained from a young man in good health. Sequencing was carried out using blood. This sequence joins TRBV18 and TRBJ2-5; D not resolved. The CDR3 nucleotides are TGTGCCAGCTCACCACAGGATCTAGAGACCCAGTACTTC. Translation: CASSPQDLETQYF.